These T cell receptor beta chains were read from a single sample in a study of CD8 T cells in ankylosing spondylitis. Each CDR3 protein is one row after TCRdb ran MiXCR on the 5' RACE reads. The data hold roughly 250,000 distinct CDR3 sequences, with 10% observed a single time. The sequencing sample was made of blood, either unsorted or a sorted T cell fraction (not recorded which). Receptor source: a male donor with ankylosing spondylitis or in good health (not recorded which). Both conserved end residues are part of each CDR3. A D gene is named only where the DNA matches it firmly. Size values are once, few and many counts, or a class for expanded clones, and some rows have none.

D gene	clone size	V gene	J gene	CDR3 protein	CDR3 DNA
.	many	TRBV5-1	TRBJ2-5	CASSLQAEETQYF	TGCGCCAGCAGCCTCCAGGCAGAAGAGACCCAGTACTTC
TRBD2	few	TRBV25-1	TRBJ2-2	CASSLPGTSTGELFF	TGTGCCAGCAGTCTCCCCGGGACTAGTACCGGGGAGCTGTTTTTT
TRBD1	.	TRBV6-1	TRBJ1-2	CASQRVEGQPYGYTF	TGTGCCAGTCAACGTGTCGAGGGACAGCCCTATGGCTACACCTTC
.	many	TRBV12-3/TRBV12-4	TRBJ1-1	CASWGRTNTEAFF	TGTGCCAGCTGGGGGCGAACGAACACTGAAGCTTTCTTT
.	many	TRBV18	TRBJ2-1	CASSPPGAGEQFF	TGTGCCAGCTCACCCCCGGGGGCAGGGGAGCAGTTCTTC
.	many	TRBV19	TRBJ2-1	CASTHLGVDEQFF	TGTGCCAGTACCCACTTGGGAGTGGATGAGCAGTTCTTC
.	many	TRBV29-1	TRBJ2-5	CSVEWRQRGETQYF	TGCAGCGTTGAGTGGCGACAACGAGGAGAGACCCAGTACTTC
.	.	TRBV6-1	TRBJ2-2	CASNDRGTGELFF	TGTGCCAGTAACGACAGAGGCACCGGGGAGCTGTTTTTT
.	few	TRBV15	TRBJ1-4	CATSRSRGGGEKLFF	TGTGCCACCAGCAGGTCTAGGGGCGGCGGAGAAAAACTGTTTTTT
.	few	TRBV13	TRBJ2-1	CASSVAREREQFF	TGTGCCAGCAGCGTAGCCCGGGAGCGAGAGCAGTTCTTC
TRBD2	many	TRBV27	TRBJ2-7	CASSMGGSYEQYF	TGTGCCAGCTCGATGGGGGGGTCCTACGAGCAGTACTTC
.	many	TRBV7-2	TRBJ1-5	CASSLGDGENQPQHF	TGTGCCAGCAGCTTAGGGGACGGTGAGAATCAGCCCCAGCATTTT
TRBD1	many	TRBV27	TRBJ2-7	CASRAQGTTYEQYF	TGTGCCAGCAGGGCACAGGGGACAACCTACGAGCAGTACTTC
.	.	TRBV4-1	TRBJ2-1	CASSQVGSKPEQFF	TGCGCCAGCAGCCAAGTAGGATCTAAACCTGAGCAGTTCTTC
.	.	TRBV7-2	TRBJ1-5	CASSEYMAGNQPQHF	TGTGCCAGCAGCGAATACATGGCGGGCAATCAGCCCCAGCATTTT
.	many	TRBV20-1	TRBJ2-3	CSASGRIRTDTQYF	TGCAGTGCTAGTGGGAGGATACGCACAGATACGCAGTATTTT
TRBD2	many	TRBV20-1	TRBJ2-3	CSALGLAGEGTQYF	TGCAGTGCTTTGGGACTAGCGGGAGAGGGTACGCAGTATTTT
.	many	TRBV5-1	TRBJ2-3	CASSLIPGGRTDTQYF	TGCGCCAGCAGCCTGATACCGGGGGGCCGGACAGATACGCAGTATTTT
.	few	TRBV7-2	TRBJ1-1	CASSSGLGTEAFF	.
.	many	TRBV10-3	TRBJ1-6	CAISESRGAYNSPLHF	TGTGCCATCAGTGAGTCAAGGGGGGCCTATAATTCACCCCTCCACTTT
.	many	TRBV4-1	TRBJ1-1	CASSQVLSEAFF	TGCGCCAGCAGCCAAGTCCTGTCGGAAGCTTTCTTT
TRBD2	.	TRBV12-3/TRBV12-4	TRBJ2-5	CASSFSRGGGETQYF	TGTGCCAGCAGTTTTTCGCGGGGGGGTGGGGAGACCCAGTACTTC
TRBD1	few	TRBV6-1	TRBJ2-1	CASSQGTASYNEQFF	TGTGCCAGCAGTCAAGGGACAGCATCCTACAATGAGCAGTTCTTC
.	.	TRBV28	TRBJ1-6	CASSWTRGYSPLHF	TGTGCCAGCAGTTGGACCCGAGGATATTCACCCCTCCACTTT
.	few	TRBV6-1	TRBJ1-5	CASSEFRGGNQPQHF	TGTGCCAGCAGTGAATTTAGAGGGGGGAATCAGCCCCAGCATTTT
.	few	TRBV30	TRBJ1-1	CAWTPYLQGIGNTEAFF	TGTGCCTGGACCCCGTACTTACAGGGTATAGGGAACACTGAAGCTTTCTTT
.	many	TRBV7-9	TRBJ2-3	CASSLYRSSTDTQYF	TGTGCCAGCAGCTTATACCGGTCTAGCACAGATACGCAGTATTTT
.	many	TRBV10-3	TRBJ2-3	CAISVGRSTDTQYF	TGTGCCATCAGTGTGGGGAGGAGCACAGATACGCAGTATTTT
.	many	TRBV27	TRBJ2-5	CASSATSRGGTQYF	TGTGCCAGCAGTGCGACTAGCAGAGGGGGGACCCAGTACTTC
.	many	TRBV4-1	TRBJ2-3	CASSQLPGGDTQYF	TGCGCCAGCAGCCAACTCCCTGGAGGGGATACGCAGTATTTT
.	few	TRBV30	TRBJ1-4	CAWSPGGEKLFF	TGTGCCTGGAGCCCGGGGGGGGAAAAACTGTTTTTT
.	many	TRBV5-5	TRBJ2-2	CASSSDSTWLTGELFF	TGTGCCAGCAGCTCGGACTCAACCTGGTTAACCGGGGAGCTGTTTTTT
.	many	TRBV25-1	TRBJ2-1	CASSAGIEQFF	TGTGCCAGCAGTGCCGGGATTGAGCAGTTCTTC
.	once	TRBV2	TRBJ2-1	CASIDRAYNEQFF	TGTGCCAGCATCGATAGGGCCTACAATGAGCAGTTCTTC
TRBD2	.	TRBV12-3/TRBV12-4	TRBJ2-2	CASSWRLAGGYTGELFF	TGTGCCAGCAGTTGGAGACTAGCGGGAGGATACACCGGGGAGCTGTTTTTT